These T cell receptor beta chains were read from a single sample in a study of tissue T cells after allogeneic stem cell transplantation. Repertoires were generated with immunoSEQ multiplex PCR, while TCRdb's copy carries only in-frame clones and drops some. The table includes some 590 clones, about 86% detected once. Sequencing used duodenal tissue, obtained at autopsy. The source of these receptors is a male patient aged 35-75 years with steroid-refractory graft-versus-host disease after an allogeneic stem cell transplant. A share of the T cells may be of graft donor origin. CDR3s include the opening cysteine and the closing phenylalanine or tryptophan. The D gene is left open where the match is weak. Clone size, where shown, is once, few, many, or a class for clones that have expanded.

D	V	J	size	DNA	CDR3
TRBD2	TRBV3-1/TRBV3-2	TRBJ2-3	.	TGTGCCAGCACCACTAGCGGGGGCACAGATACGCAGTATTTT	CASTTSGGTDTQYF
TRBD1	TRBV25-1	TRBJ1-2	few	TGTGCCAGCAGGACAGGGGATCGAGGCTACACCTTC	CASRTGDRGYTF
.	TRBV30	TRBJ2-3	.	TGTGCCTGGAGGGCCACGGGGGTCTCAGATACGCAGTATTTT	CAWRATGVSDTQYF
.	TRBV6-5	TRBJ1-5	.	TGTGCCAGTAGTCAGGGGTATCAAGGTCAGCCCCAGCATTTT	CASSQGYQGQPQHF
.	TRBV6-5	TRBJ1-3	.	TGTGCCAGCAGTTATTCCGGGACACCGGTGGGAAACACCATATATTTT	CASSYSGTPVGNTIYF
TRBD1	TRBV9	TRBJ1-3	few	TGTGCCAGCAGCGTAGCTTGGCAGGGGGCCGGAAACACCATATATTTT	CASSVAWQGAGNTIYF
.	TRBV27	TRBJ2-7	.	TGTGCCAGCAGTTTGATTCAGGCCACTCCTAACGAGCAGTACTTC	CASSLIQATPNEQYF
.	TRBV5-1	TRBJ1-4	.	TGCGCCAGCAGCTTGAGATGGGGGGCGCCGGATGAAAAACTGTTTTTT	CASSLRWGAPDEKLFF
.	TRBV7-3	TRBJ2-2	.	TGTGCCAGCAGCTCAACAGGGTACACCGGGGAGCTGTTTTTT	CASSSTGYTGELFF
TRBD1	TRBV7-9	TRBJ1-2	.	TGTGCCAGCAGCTCCATCCGGGACAGGGGGCGAGACGACTATGGCTACACCTTC	CASSSIRDRGRDDYGYTF